What follows are 8 T cell receptor beta chains derived from one specimen sequenced in a study of shared clonotypes between healthy human individuals. Using immunoSEQ multiplex PCR, the repertoire was profiled, and TCRdb retains in-frame clones only, with some absent. The sample gives 2,500,000 or so clones, about nine tenths of which show up once; more than 0.35% is in the top ten. The sample consisted of naive CD4+ T cells from PBMCs. Subset described: CD45RA+ positively selected. These receptors all come from a man aged 18-30 years in good health. Some clones in this sample may be carry-over from other donors' samples.

The chain combines TRBV7-9 with TRBJ2-5, with D hard to call. The germline V gene has CDR1 SEHNR and CDR2 FQNEAQ (reference sequence). The CDR3 runs 14 residues. The ends were cut back, 5 bases at V and 4 bases at J, with 14 bases in the middle. The CDR3 loop reads CASSIPAIVETQYF. The CDR3 DNA reads as TGTGCCAGCAGCATTCCGGCCATAGTAGAGACCCAGTACTTC.

V and J are TRBV5-4 and TRBJ2-1, with 15 bases that match TRBD2. Germline assignment: CDR1 SGHNT and CDR2 YYREEE (reference sequence). The CDR3 totals 16 residues. Trimming took 6 bases from V and 6 from J; bases not matched to a gene: 7. The DNA for the CDR3 is TGTGCCAGCAATAAACCGGGACTAGCGGGAGGCAATGAGCAGTTCTTC. It codes for CASNKPGLAGGNEQFF. The full variable domain, completed using reference TRBV5-4 and TRBJ2-1, is ETGVTQSPTHLIKTRGQQVTLRCSSQSGHNTVSWYQQALGQGPQFIFQYYREEENGRGNFPPRFSGLQFPNYSSELNVNALELDDSALYLCASNKPGLAGGNEQFFGPGTRLTVL.

J is TRBJ2-6 and V is TRBV23-1, with 8 nucleotides matching TRBD2. TRBV23-1 is reported as an ORF; its role is uncertain. The V gene end was trimmed by 3 bases and the J gene end by 0 bases; junction bases not matched to a gene: 7. This CDR3 has 18 residues. The CDR3 loop is CASSQPGLVNSGANVLTF. The DNA for the CDR3 is TGCGCCAGCAGTCAGCCGGGACTAGTTAACTCTGGGGCCAACGTCCTGACTTTC.

This sequence joins TRBV7-3 and TRBJ1-1; D is ambiguous. This CDR3 region has 13 residues. The V end lost 5 bases, the J end lost 1 base, and 8 bases lay between the germline ends. In germline, CDR1 is SGHTA, CDR2 FQGTGA. The CDR3 coding sequence is TGTGCCAGCAGCCAACAGCGGAACACTGAAGCTTTCTTT. It encodes CASSQQRNTEAFF.

There are a few counts of this clone. The junction departs from the called germline gene at one end, perhaps through a read error. The rearrangement links TRBV28 to TRBJ1-2; D is uncertain. Per the germline V gene, CDR1 is MDHEN and CDR2 is SYDVKM. This CDR3 comprises 12 residues. The CDR3 DNA is TGTGCCAGCAGATTATCCCCCTATGGCTACACCTTC. It translates to CASRLSPYGYTF.

This clone has only one observation. The rearrangement joins TRBV9 to TRBJ2-1; possibly TRBD2 for D (6 bases). This CDR3 is 14 amino acids long. The germline V gene has CDR1 SGDLS and CDR2 YYNGEE. V was cut by 4 bases and J by 6 bases, with 14 bases left in between. The chain's CDR3 is CASSPRAGSNEQFF. The CDR3 bases are TGTGCCAGCAGCCCGAGGGCGGGGTCCAATGAGCAGTTCTTC. Full variable domain (remainder filled in from reference TRBV9 and TRBJ2-1): DSGVTQTPKHLITATGQRVTLRCSPRSGDLSVYWYQQSLDQGLQFLIQYYNGEERAKGNILERFSAQQFPDLHSELNLSSLELGDSALYFCASSPRAGSNEQFFGPGTRLTVL.

The rearrangement links TRBV7-9 to TRBJ2-1, with TRBD1 matching over 7 bases. V was clipped by 5 bases and J by 8 bases; unmatched bases: 24. The germline V gene has CDR1 SEHNR and CDR2 FQNEAQ (reference sequence). CDR3 size: 19 residues. The CDR3 spells CASSHFKEDRRLPAYEQFF. The CDR3 DNA follows: TGTGCCAGCAGCCATTTTAAAGAGGACAGGCGTCTCCCCGCCTATGAGCAGTTCTTC.

This chain connects TRBV9 to TRBJ2-1; TRBD1 matches at 8 bases. The CDR3 extends over 15 amino acids. Trimming cost V 3 bases and J 3 bases; bases outside gene matches: 5. Per germline, CDR1 SGDLS and CDR2 YYNGEE. The CDR3 DNA is TGTGCCAGCAGCGCCAGGGGGCAGAGCTACAATGAGCAGTTCTTC. It translates to CASSARGQSYNEQFF. The full variable domain, its missing parts supplied by reference TRBV9 and TRBJ2-1, is DSGVTQTPKHLITATGQRVTLRCSPRSGDLSVYWYQQSLDQGLQFLIQYYNGEERAKGNILERFSAQQFPDLHSELNLSSLELGDSALYFCASSARGQSYNEQFFGPGTRLTVL.